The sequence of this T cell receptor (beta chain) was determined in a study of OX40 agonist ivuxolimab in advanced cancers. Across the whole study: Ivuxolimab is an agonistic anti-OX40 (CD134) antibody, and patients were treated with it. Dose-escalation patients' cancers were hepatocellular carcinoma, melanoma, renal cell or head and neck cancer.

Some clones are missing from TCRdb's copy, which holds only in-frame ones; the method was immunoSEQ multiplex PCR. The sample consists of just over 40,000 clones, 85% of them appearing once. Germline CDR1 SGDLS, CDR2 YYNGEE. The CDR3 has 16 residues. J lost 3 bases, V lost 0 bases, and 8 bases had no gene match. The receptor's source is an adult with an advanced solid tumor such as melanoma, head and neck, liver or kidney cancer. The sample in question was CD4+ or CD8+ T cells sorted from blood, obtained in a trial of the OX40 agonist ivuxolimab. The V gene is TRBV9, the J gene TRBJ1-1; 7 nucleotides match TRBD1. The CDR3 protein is CASSVGSGGLDTEAFF. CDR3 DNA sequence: TGTGCCAGCAGCGTAGGGTCAGGGGGGTTAGACACTGAAGCTTTCTTT.